The entry that follows covers one T cell receptor beta chain sequence. The target antigen is unknown. This specimen comes from a study of graft-versus-host responses after intestinal transplantation. Overall study context: In this cohort, recipients had multivisceral, liver-intestinal, or isolated intestinal transplants. Uniformly, recipients were administered anti-thymocyte globulin induction with subsequent tacrolimus and steroids for approximately 3 years.

The CDR3 has 14 amino acids. Germline V gives CDR1 SGHRS, CDR2 YFSETQ. The V gene end was trimmed by 0 bases and the J gene end by 4 bases; junction bases not matched to a gene: 3. Findings and limits, study-wide: GvH clones turned up in recipient marrow; some had shown up first in ileum or blood. When patients had graft-donor T cell macrochimerism, their allografts held high graft-versus-host to host-versus-graft clonal ratios.

Sequenced by immunoSEQ multiplex PCR; TCRdb stores in-frame clones only, minus some. The data contain under 150,000 clones, about nine tenths of them seen just once; the ten biggest clones take up under 0.2%. The specimen comprised unstimulated CD4+ T cells sorted from spleen or lymph node cells, sampled before intestinal transplant. The receptor's source is a human donor who received an intestinal transplant. This chain joins TRBV5-1 and TRBJ1-1, with 7 bases identical to TRBD1. The CDR3 loop is CASSLEGAVTEAFF. CDR3 nucleotide sequence: TGCGCCAGCAGCTTGGAGGGGGCGGTCACTGAAGCTTTCTTT.